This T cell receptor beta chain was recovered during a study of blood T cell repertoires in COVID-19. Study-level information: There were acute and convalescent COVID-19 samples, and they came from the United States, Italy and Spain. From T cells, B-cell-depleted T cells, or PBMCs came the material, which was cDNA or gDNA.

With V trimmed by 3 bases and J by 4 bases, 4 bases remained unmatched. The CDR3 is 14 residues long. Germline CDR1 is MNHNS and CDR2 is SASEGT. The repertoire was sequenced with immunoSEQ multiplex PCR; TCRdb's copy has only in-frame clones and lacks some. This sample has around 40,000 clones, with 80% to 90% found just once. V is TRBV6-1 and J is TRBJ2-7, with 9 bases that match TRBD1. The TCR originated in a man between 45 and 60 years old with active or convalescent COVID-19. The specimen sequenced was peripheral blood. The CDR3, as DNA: TGTGCCAGCAGTGACGGGACAGGGAAGTACGAGCAGTACTTC. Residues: CASSDGTGKYEQYF.